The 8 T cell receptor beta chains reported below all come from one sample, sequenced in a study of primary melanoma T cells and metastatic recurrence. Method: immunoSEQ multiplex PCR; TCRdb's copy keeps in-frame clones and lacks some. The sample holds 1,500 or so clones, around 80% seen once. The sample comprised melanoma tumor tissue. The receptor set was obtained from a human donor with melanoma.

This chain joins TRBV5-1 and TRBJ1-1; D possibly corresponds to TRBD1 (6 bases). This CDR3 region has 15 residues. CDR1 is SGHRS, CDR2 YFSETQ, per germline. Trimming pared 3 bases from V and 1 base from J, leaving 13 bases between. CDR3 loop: CASSSTGAGNTEAFF. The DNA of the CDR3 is TGCGCCAGCAGCTCTACGGGGGCAGGGAACACTGAAGCTTTCTTT.

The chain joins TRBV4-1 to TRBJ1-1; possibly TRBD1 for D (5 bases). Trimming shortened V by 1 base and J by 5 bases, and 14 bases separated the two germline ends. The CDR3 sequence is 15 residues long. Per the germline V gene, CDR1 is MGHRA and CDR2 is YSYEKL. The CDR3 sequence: CASSQVGGELTEAFF. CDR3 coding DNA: TGCGCCAGCAGCCAAGTGGGGGGTGAGTTAACTGAAGCTTTCTTT.

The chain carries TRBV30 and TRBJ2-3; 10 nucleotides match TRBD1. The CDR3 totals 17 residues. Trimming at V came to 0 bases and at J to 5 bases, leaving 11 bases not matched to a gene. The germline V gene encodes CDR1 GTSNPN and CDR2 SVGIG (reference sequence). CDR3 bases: TGTGCCTGGAGTGTACCCTATCAGACAGGGGGCAGAGATACGCAGTATTTT. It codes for CAWSVPYQTGGRDTQYF.

The CDR3 nucleotides read TGCGCCAGCAGCCAAGATCGCGGGGGTGTCTACAATGAGCAGTTCTTC. As protein: CASSQDRGGVYNEQFF. This sequence joins TRBV1 and TRBJ2-1; the table's D call TRBD2 went unverified against the DNA. TRBV1 is a known pseudogene. This CDR3 contains 16 residues.

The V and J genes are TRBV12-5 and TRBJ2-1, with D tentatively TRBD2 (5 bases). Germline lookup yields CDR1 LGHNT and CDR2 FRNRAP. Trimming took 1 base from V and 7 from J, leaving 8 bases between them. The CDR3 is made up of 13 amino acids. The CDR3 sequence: CASGLGSGNEQFF. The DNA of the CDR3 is TGTGCTAGTGGTTTGGGCTCGGGAAATGAGCAGTTCTTC.

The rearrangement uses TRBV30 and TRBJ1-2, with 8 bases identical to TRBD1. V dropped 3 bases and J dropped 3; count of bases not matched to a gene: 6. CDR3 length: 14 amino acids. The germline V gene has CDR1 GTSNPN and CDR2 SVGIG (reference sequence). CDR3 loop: CAWRVQGADYGYTF. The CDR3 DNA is TGTGCCTGGAGGGTCCAGGGGGCTGACTATGGCTACACCTTC.

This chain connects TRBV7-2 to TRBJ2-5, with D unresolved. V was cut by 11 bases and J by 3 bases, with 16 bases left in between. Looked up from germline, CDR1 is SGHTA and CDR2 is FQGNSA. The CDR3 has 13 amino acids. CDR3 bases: TGTGCCTACCTGGCCCGGATAGAAGAGACCCAGTACTTC. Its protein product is CAYLARIEETQYF.

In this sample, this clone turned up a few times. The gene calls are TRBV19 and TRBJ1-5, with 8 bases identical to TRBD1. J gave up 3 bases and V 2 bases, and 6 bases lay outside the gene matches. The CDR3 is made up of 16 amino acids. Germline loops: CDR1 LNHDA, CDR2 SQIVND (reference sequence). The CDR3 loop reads CASSISRGLNNQPQHF. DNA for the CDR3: TGTGCCAGTAGTATAAGCAGGGGGCTAAACAATCAGCCCCAGCATTTT.